A single T cell receptor beta chain is shown here with its context. Antigen unknown. TCRdb re-called the 5' RACE reads and catalogs CDR3 proteins one per entry, DNA excluded. The sample table includes hundreds of thousands of distinct CDR3 sequences. This entry comes from a study of T cells expressing NK-cell markers. The CDR3 is made up of 16 amino acids. Study results and caveats: In several donors, dominant clonotypes made up about 25-60.1% of CD3+CD56-NKG2C+ cells.

This TCR came from a man between 18 and 29 years old in good health. Specimen: blood T cells: a sorted CD56 or NKG2C T cell subset, CD4+ or CD8+ T cells, or bulk PBMC T cells (not recorded which). This sequence joins TRBV12-3 or TRBV12-4 and TRBJ2-2; TCRdb reports TRBD2, a call that lacks DNA to check it against. CDR3 region: CATQRESGRDTGELFF.